This T cell receptor (beta chain) was profiled in a study of shared clonotypes between healthy human individuals. Study summary: Donors were two women and a few men aged 18 to 49. CD8 memory received one plate per donor, CD8 naive two, CD4 memory three and CD4 naive three.

TCRdb's table, derived via immunoSEQ multiplex PCR, lists solely in-frame clones and lacks some. Among some 200,000 clones listed, approximately 65% were seen once. V was clipped by 6 bases and J by 3 bases; unmatched bases: 4. The germline gives CDR1 MNHNY, CDR2 SVGAGI (reference sequence). The CDR3 sequence is 13 residues long. This TCR derives from a man aged 25-45 years in good health. The V gene is TRBV6-6, the J gene TRBJ2-7; 8 bases map to TRBD1. Sequences were obtained from memory CD4+ T cells sorted from blood. As for subset: CD45RA-negative fraction. This chain's CDR3 is CASSPDRGYEQYF. The DNA for the CDR3 is TGTGCCAGCAGCCCCGACAGGGGCTACGAGCAGTACTTC.